One sample yielded the 22 T cell receptor beta chains listed below, sequenced in a study of OX40 agonist ivuxolimab in advanced cancers. The assay was immunoSEQ multiplex PCR, and TCRdb's table has in-frame clones only and misses some. This table holds roughly 56,000 clones, approximately 86% found once. Sequenced material: CD4+ or CD8+ T cells sorted from blood, taken in a trial of the OX40 agonist ivuxolimab. The origin of the receptors is an adult with an advanced solid tumor such as melanoma, head and neck, liver or kidney cancer.

This chain joins TRBV19 and TRBJ2-7; 13 bases line up with TRBD2. The CDR3 totals 15 residues. Germline V CDR1 and CDR2: LNHDA, SQIVND (reference sequence). With 5 bases clipped from V and 6 bases from J, the junction kept 7 bases outside the gene matches. CDR3 amino acids: CASSPRTSGSGEQYF. Written as DNA, the CDR3 is TGTGCCAGTAGTCCGCGGACTAGCGGGAGTGGCGAGCAGTACTTC.

The rearrangement links TRBV19 to TRBJ1-4, with 8 bases fitting TRBD1. The CDR3 covers 14 residues. The ends lost 4 bases at V and 8 bases at J; junction bases unmatched: 6. Germline V gene sequence: CDR1 LNHDA, CDR2 SQIVND (reference sequence). The CDR3 DNA is TGTGCCAGTAGTAAAAGGACAGGGATAGAAAAACTGTTTTTT. Encoded protein: CASSKRTGIEKLFF.

The V call is TRBV7-9, the J call TRBJ1-1; weak D call: TRBD1 (6 bases). CDR3 length: 16 amino acids. The germline V gene encodes CDR1 SEHNR and CDR2 FQNEAQ (reference sequence). With 2 bases removed from V and 1 base from J, the gap between germline ends came to 14 bases. In nucleotides, the CDR3 is TGTGCCAGCAGCTTAACCCTCGGGACAACGAACACTGAAGCTTTCTTT. This encodes CASSLTLGTTNTEAFF.

The rearrangement links TRBV6-1 to TRBJ1-2; no clear D gene. Trimming removed 4 bases from V and 7 bases from J, with 10 bases in between. CDR1 is MNHNS and CDR2 is SASEGT in the germline V gene. This CDR3 is 12 amino acids long. CDR3 sequence reads: CASSGNRSGYTF. In nucleotides, the CDR3 is TGTGCCAGCAGTGGAAACAGAAGTGGCTACACCTTC.

In this sample, this clone turned up a few times. This rearrangement joins TRBV7-9 to TRBJ2-6; no clear D gene. Germline CDR1 reads SEHNR; CDR2 reads FQNEAQ (reference sequence). CDR3 length: 15 amino acids. V dropped 3 bases and J dropped 1 base, with 7 bases sitting between them. The CDR3 here is CASSFRVSGANVLTF. The CDR3 DNA sequence: TGTGCCAGCAGCTTCCGGGTTTCTGGGGCCAACGTCCTGACTTTC.

The chain links TRBV4-1 to TRBJ1-2; no clear D. Per germline, CDR1 MGHRA and CDR2 YSYEKL. This CDR3 has 17 amino acids. V gave up 0 bases and J gave up 7 bases, with 21 bases separating them. CDR3 region: CASSQELRKGSDGGYTF. The DNA for the CDR3 is TGCGCCAGCAGCCAAGAGCTTCGTAAAGGGTCTGATGGTGGCTACACCTTC.

Note on this clone: The identical CDR3 is also encoded by other nucleotide sequences in the sample. This chain uses TRBV6-5 with TRBJ2-1; the D is unclear. Germline V gene lookup returns CDR1 MNHEY and CDR2 SVGAGI. The CDR3 is 11 residues long. Trimming shortened V by 6 bases and J by 3 bases, and 3 bases separated the two germline ends. CDR3 loop: CASRDYNEQFF. Here the CDR3 DNA reads TGTGCCAGCAGGGACTACAATGAGCAGTTCTTC.

V and J are TRBV19 and TRBJ2-2; TRBD2 matches at 7 bases. CDR1 LNHDA and CDR2 SQIVND come from the germline V gene (reference sequence). The CDR3 has 15 amino acids. Trimming took 4 bases from V and 1 from J; bases not matched to a gene: 3. CDR3 loop: CASSREGLNTGELFF. The DNA of the CDR3 is TGTGCCAGTAGTAGGGAGGGGTTGAACACCGGGGAGCTGTTTTTT.

The rearrangement joins TRBV5-1 to TRBJ2-3; D is undetermined. Germline values: CDR1 SGHRS, CDR2 YFSETQ. CDR3 length: 15 residues. V was pared by 0 bases and J by 2 bases, with 10 bases between. This CDR3 reads CASSLDGQDTDTQYF. For the CDR3, the DNA is TGCGCCAGCAGCTTGGATGGTCAGGACACAGATACGCAGTATTTT.

The chain is built from TRBV7-2 and TRBJ2-2; TRBD2 is a possible D gene (6 bases). Trimming pared 6 bases from V and 1 base from J, leaving 12 bases between. The CDR3 has 15 amino acids. Looked up from germline, CDR1 is SGHTA and CDR2 is FQGNSA. The CDR3 DNA reads TGTGCCAGCAGGACGCTAGCGCTGAACACCGGGGAGCTGTTTTTT. Its protein is CASRTLALNTGELFF.

For the CDR3, the DNA is TGTGCCAGCTCAGGGAAACAGGGTGGAAATTCACCCCTCCACTTT. This codes for CASSGKQGGNSPLHF. The gene calls are TRBV18 and TRBJ1-6; D is possibly TRBD1 (6 bases). CDR3 length: 15 residues. Germline V gives CDR1 KGHSH, CDR2 LQKENI. V gave up 5 bases and J gave up 7 bases, with 15 bases separating them.

The chain carries TRBV5-1 and TRBJ2-6; a possible D gene is TRBD1 (6 bases). Germline-derived CDR1 and CDR2 are SGHRS and YFSETQ. This CDR3 region has 20 residues. Between the trimmed V and J ends, which lost 2 bases and 0 bases, there was a span of 21 bases. CDR3 sequence: CASSFTKQGYGDSGANVLTF. In DNA form, the CDR3 reads TGCGCCAGCAGCTTTACTAAACAGGGATATGGAGACTCTGGGGCCAACGTCCTGACTTTC.

The rearrangement joins TRBV9 to TRBJ2-5, with D unresolved. The V end was cut by 4 bases, the J end by 5 bases, with 12 bases between. CDR1 SGDLS and CDR2 YYNGEE come from the germline V gene. The length of the CDR3 is 13 residues. CDR3 residues: CASSLGPRETQYF. DNA for the CDR3: TGTGCCAGCAGCCTTGGGCCAAGGGAGACCCAGTACTTC.

This clone was observed a handful of times. The chain links TRBV9 to TRBJ1-2; D is unclear. V shed 1 base and J shed 8 bases, with 12 bases lying between them. The germline CDR1 and CDR2 sequences are SGDLS and YYNGEE. The CDR3 contains 13 residues. The CDR3 protein is CASSVSGLGGYTF. The CDR3 bases are TGTGCCAGCAGCGTATCTGGGTTGGGGGGCTACACCTTC.

This clone was detected a few times. This rearrangement joins TRBV28 to TRBJ1-1; D not certain. Germline CDR1 reads MDHEN; CDR2 reads SYDVKM. V was clipped by 6 bases and J by 2 bases, with 4 bases between them. The CDR3 is 11 amino acids. CDR3 DNA: TGTGCCAGCAGAGGAAACACTGAAGCTTTCTTT. Translating gives CASRGNTEAFF.

The chain employs TRBV10-3 and TRBJ1-1; TRBD1 agrees at 7 bases. The CDR3 totals 14 residues. The V segment lost 6 bases and the J segment 0 bases; nucleotides outside the gene matches: 4. Germline V lookup: CDR1 ENHRY, CDR2 SYGVKD. CDR3 sequence: CAISKTGLNTEAFF. CDR3 in DNA: TGTGCCATCAGCAAGACAGGGTTGAACACTGAAGCTTTCTTT.

The CDR3 DNA reads as TGTGCCAGTAGTATACGACAGGGCAATCAGCCCCAGCATTTT. Translating gives CASSIRQGNQPQHF. This chain joins TRBV19 and TRBJ1-5; the D gene is possibly TRBD1 (6 bases). Between the trimmed V and J ends, which lost 2 bases and 2 bases, there was a span of 7 bases. CDR3 size: 14 residues. CDR1 is LNHDA and CDR2 is SQIVND in the germline V gene (reference sequence). The variable domain in full, completed from reference TRBV19 and TRBJ1-5, reads DGGITQSPKYLFRKEGQNVTLSCEQNLNHDAMYWYRQDPGQGLRLIYYSQIVNDFQKGDIAEGYSVSREKKESFPLTVTSAQKNPTAFYLCASSIRQGNQPQHFGDGTRLSIL.

The rearrangement links TRBV11-2 to TRBJ2-5, with 7 bases that match TRBD2. This CDR3 has 16 residues. Germline V gives CDR1 SGHAT, CDR2 FQNNGV. With V trimmed by 1 base and J by 0 bases, 5 bases remained unmatched. The CDR3 coding sequence is TGTGCCAGCAGCTTAGGGATTCTAGCGGACCAAGAGACCCAGTACTTC. Amino acids: CASSLGILADQETQYF.

J is TRBJ2-2 and V is TRBV7-3; no firm D call. Germline V gene sequence: CDR1 SGHTA, CDR2 FQGTGA. CDR3 length: 16 amino acids. V was cut by 1 base and J by 5 bases, with 14 bases left in between. CDR3 bases: TGTGCCAGCAGCTTAAACGGTGCCGCTACAACCGGGGAGCTGTTTTTT. Residues: CASSLNGAATTGELFF.

In its sample, this clone was seen a few times. V and J are TRBV9 and TRBJ1-5; D gene unclear. Trimming removed 2 bases from V and 7 bases from J, with 16 bases in between. The CDR3 has 15 amino acids. CDR1 and CDR2 from the germline V gene are SGDLS and YYNGEE. The CDR3 nucleotides are TGTGCCAGCAGCGTGGATAAGGCTCATCGGCAGCCCCAGCATTTT. Residues: CASSVDKAHRQPQHF.

The V call is TRBV7-3, the J call TRBJ2-1, with 12 bases matching TRBD2. The germline V gene encodes CDR1 SGHTA and CDR2 FQGTGA. V lost 7 bases and J lost 3; bases outside the gene matches: 4. This CDR3 has 15 amino acids. The CDR3 protein is CASMALAGGYNEQFF. In DNA form, the CDR3 reads TGTGCCAGCATGGCACTAGCGGGGGGCTACAATGAGCAGTTCTTC. Together with reference TRBV7-3 and TRBJ2-1, the CDR3 gives the full variable domain: GAGVSQTPSNKVTEKGKYVELRCDPISGHTALYWYRQSLGQGPEFLIYFQGTGAADDSGLPNDRFFAVRPEGSVSTLKIQRTERGDSAVYLCASMALAGGYNEQFFGPGTRLTVL.

This chain uses TRBV20-1 with TRBJ2-7, with a weak D call TRBD2 (5 bases). Trimming cost V 7 bases and J 5 bases, with 12 bases left between them. Per the germline V gene, CDR1 is DFQATT and CDR2 is SNEGSKA (reference sequence). This CDR3 has 11 residues. Written as DNA, the CDR3 is TGCAGTGTTAGCCCGGAGGACGAGCAGTACTTC. Translation: CSVSPEDEQYF.